The next 21 T cell receptor beta chains were all read from a single sample in a study of CDR3 diversity in severe acne. TCRdb called the PCR reads again in MiXCR, with one record for every CDR3 protein. Altogether some 84,000 distinct CDR3 sequences are present, around 53% being singletons, with the ten largest covering 13% to 15%. Sequenced material: blood. The source is a male donor in good health, without acne.

V and J are TRBV24-1 and TRBJ2-5, with 8 bases that match TRBD2. Germline CDR1 and CDR2: KGHDR and SFDVKD. Trimming removed 11 bases from V and 2 bases from J; junction bases left unmatched: 3. The CDR3 is 12 amino acids. Written as DNA, the CDR3 is TGTGCCATCGGGGGGGGGCAAGAGACCCAGTACTTC. Amino acids: CAIGGGQETQYF.

In this sample, this clonotype turned up many times. DNA of the CDR3: TGTGCCAGCAGCTTTGAGGGGGGGCCGGGGTACAATGAGCAGTTCTTC. Translation gives CASSFEGGPGYNEQFF. The chain combines TRBV5-8 with TRBJ2-1; D might be TRBD2 (7 bases). The CDR3 runs 16 residues. The V and J ends lost 2 bases and 4 bases respectively, with 16 bases between them. Germline V CDR1 and CDR2: SGHTS, YDEGEE.

This clonotype was recorded once. The V and J genes are TRBV5-1 and TRBJ2-7; D is unclear. Germline values: CDR1 SGHRS, CDR2 YFSETQ. This CDR3 spans 13 amino acids. Trimming stripped 0 bases from V and 7 bases from J, with 11 bases between. CDR3 sequence: CASSLGILGEQYF. The CDR3 bases are TGCGCCAGCAGCTTGGGCATCCTGGGAGAGCAGTACTTC. The whole variable domain, remainder taken from reference TRBV5-1 and TRBJ2-7, is KAGVTQTPRYLIKTRGQQVTLSCSPISGHRSVSWYQQTPGQGLQFLFEYFSETQRNKGNFPGRFSGRQFSNSRSEMNVSTLELGDSALYLCASSLGILGEQYFGPGTRLTVT.

The rearrangement uses TRBV7-4 and TRBJ1-1; TRBD1 aligns across 7 bases. Trimming removed 2 bases from V and 11 bases from J; junction bases left unmatched: 5. The germline V gene has CDR1 SGHVT and CDR2 SQSDAQ. The CDR3 runs to 12 residues. CDR3 in amino acids: CASSLNRGSAFF. As DNA, the CDR3 is TGTGCCAGCAGCTTAAACAGGGGAAGCGCTTTCTTT.

This clonotype came up many times. V usage is TRBV30 and J usage is TRBJ1-2; D is possibly TRBD1 (5 bases). Germline CDR1 and CDR2: GTSNPN and SVGIG (reference sequence). V lost 0 bases and J lost 5, with 10 bases in between. There are 13 residues in the CDR3. In nucleotides, the CDR3 is TGTGCCTGGAGTGTTGTGGGGGGGTATGGCTACACCTTC. Translating it yields CAWSVVGGYGYTF.

The genes are TRBV7-3 and TRBJ1-2; TRBD1 is a possible D gene (5 bases). V shed 5 bases and J shed 8 bases, with 15 bases lying between them. Per germline, CDR1 SGHTA and CDR2 FQGTGA. This CDR3 is 13 amino acids long. The CDR3 DNA reads TGTGCCAGCAGCCTGGACAACTCCAGCGGCTACACCTTC. Its protein is CASSLDNSSGYTF.

This clonotype occurred many times. V gene TRBV24-1 combines with J gene TRBJ2-7, with D possibly being TRBD2 (6 bases). V was cut by 7 bases and J by 0 bases, with 9 bases left in between. Germline CDR1 and CDR2: KGHDR and SFDVKD. The CDR3 runs to 13 residues. CDR3 region: CATSDGSSYEQYF. In DNA, the CDR3 is TGTGCCACCAGCGACGGGAGCTCCTACGAGCAGTACTTC.

By share, this clonotype ranks as medium-sized. The chain employs TRBV10-3 and TRBJ2-7, with 8 bases identical to TRBD1. Germline CDR1 reads ENHRY; CDR2 reads SYGVKD. This CDR3 has 14 amino acids. The ends lost 2 bases at V and 4 bases at J; junction bases unmatched: 4. The CDR3 DNA follows: TGTGCCATCAGTGAGGTCCGACAGGGGTACGAGCAGTACTTC. It is translated as CAISEVRQGYEQYF.

This clonotype was seen a few times. The chain has TRBV24-1 and TRBJ2-2; D remains ambiguous. This CDR3 is built from 15 residues. The germline V and J ends were trimmed by 4 bases and 1 base, with 9 bases remaining between them. Germline values: CDR1 KGHDR, CDR2 SFDVKD. The CDR3 bases are TGTGCCACCAGTGACCTGACGGAGAACACCGGGGAGCTGTTTTTT. Its translation is CATSDLTENTGELFF.

This clonotype was recorded many times. The gene calls are TRBV3-1 and TRBJ1-2; maybe TRBD1 (5 bases). Germline V CDR1 and CDR2: LGHDT, YNNKEL (reference sequence). The germline V and J ends were trimmed by 0 bases and 2 bases, with 7 bases remaining between them. The CDR3 runs 14 residues. The CDR3 bases are TGTGCCAGCAGCCAAGATACAGGCAACTATGGCTACACCTTC. Its protein product is CASSQDTGNYGYTF.

This clonotype was recorded a few times. The conserved phenylalanine or tryptophan normally closing the CDR3 is absent here, so this likely arose from a read error. The DNA is omitted, as the CDR3 cannot be located on it reliably, and the CDR3 follows TCRdb's listing. The chain links TRBV24-1 to TRBJ2-7. Termini included, the CDR3 measures 9 amino acids. Germline V lookup: CDR1 KGHDR, CDR2 SFDVKD. Here the CDR3 reads CATSDNRSG.

CDR3 coding DNA: TGTGCCACCCGGAGGGAGGTCACCGGGGAGCTGTTTTTT. As protein: CATRREVTGELFF. V usage is TRBV24-1 and J usage is TRBJ2-2, with a weak D call TRBD2 (6 bases). Germline assignment: CDR1 KGHDR and CDR2 SFDVKD. V lost 9 bases, J lost 4 bases, and 11 bases lay in between. CDR3 length: 13 residues.

There are many counts of this clonotype. The chain has TRBV7-3 and TRBJ2-3; the match to TRBD2 covers 13 bases. The CDR3 length is 16 residues. With V trimmed by 5 bases and J by 5 bases, 7 bases remained unmatched. The germline gives CDR1 SGHTA, CDR2 FQGTGA. CDR3 residues: CASSPRLAGGQDTQYF. In nucleotides, the CDR3 is TGTGCCAGCAGCCCTCGACTAGCGGGGGGCCAAGATACGCAGTATTTT.

This clonotype has just one count. This chain joins TRBV5-1 and TRBJ2-3, with D tentatively TRBD2 (6 bases). Trimming pared 2 bases from V and 1 base from J, leaving 11 bases between. In germline, CDR1 is SGHRS, CDR2 YFSETQ. The CDR3 sequence is 15 residues long. CDR3 residues: CASSFSGAGTDTQYF. The DNA for the CDR3 is TGCGCCAGCAGCTTCTCGGGAGCCGGCACAGATACGCAGTATTTT. The complete variable domain, with remaining parts taken from reference TRBV5-1 and TRBJ2-3, reads KAGVTQTPRYLIKTRGQQVTLSCSPISGHRSVSWYQQTPGQGLQFLFEYFSETQRNKGNFPGRFSGRQFSNSRSEMNVSTLELGDSALYLCASSFSGAGTDTQYFGPGTRLTVL.

This clonotype was seen a few times. The chain recombines TRBV30 with TRBJ1-3; unclear D gene. Trimming shortened V by 5 bases and J by 4 bases, and 6 bases separated the two germline ends. The length of the CDR3 is 11 residues. CDR1 and CDR2 (germline): GTSNPN, SVGIG (reference sequence). In nucleotides, the CDR3 is TGTGCCTGGGGCCGGGGAAACACCATATATTTT. Its protein is CAWGRGNTIYF.

A word on this clonotype: A read error may explain this, as a much larger clone is one base away. V is TRBV29-1 and J is TRBJ1-2; 9 nucleotides match TRBD1. The V gene's germline CDR1 is SQVTM and CDR2 ANQGSEA. Unmatched junction bases numbered 6, after V lost 2 bases and J lost 5 bases. The CDR3 length is 14 residues. The CDR3 region is CSVEREQGAYGYTF. The CDR3 coding sequence is TGCAGCGTTGAAAGGGAACAGGGGGCTTATGGCTACACCTTC.

As to this clonotype: Likely a read error: the CDR3 ends without its conserved phenylalanine or tryptophan. The chain recombines TRBV7-2 with TRBJ2-3; D uncertain. With 5 bases removed from V and 2 bases from J, the gap between germline ends came to 2 bases. The germline gives CDR1 SGHTA, CDR2 FQGNSA. The CDR3 loop spans 11 amino acids. The CDR3 reads CASSATDTQYH. CDR3 DNA: TGTGCCAGCAGCGCCACAGATACGCAGTATCAC.

The chain links TRBV10-3 to TRBJ2-6; no clear D. The germline gives CDR1 ENHRY, CDR2 SYGVKD. The V end was cut by 6 bases, the J end by 2 bases, with 5 bases between. This CDR3 has 13 amino acids. DNA for the CDR3: TGTGCCATCAGCCCCGCTGGGGCCAACGTCCTGACTTTC. Its translation: CAISPAGANVLTF.

Concerning this clonotype itself: A read error may produce the germline difference seen at one junction end. V gene TRBV5-4 combines with J gene TRBJ2-5; 7 bases are shared with TRBD1. This CDR3 comprises 14 residues. From germline, CDR1 is SGHNT and CDR2 YYREEE (reference sequence). The CDR3 region has the DNA TGTGCCAGCAGCTCAGGACAGGCAAAAGAGACCCAGTGCTTC. It yields the protein CASSSGQAKETQCF.

The chain recombines TRBV6-5 with TRBJ2-7; weak D call: TRBD1 (6 bases). Germline-derived CDR1 and CDR2 are MNHEY and SVGAGI. The germline V and J ends were trimmed by 5 bases and 5 bases, with 16 bases remaining between them. The CDR3 loop spans 14 amino acids. This CDR3 reads CASSEATGFHEQYF. CDR3 nucleotide sequence: TGTGCCAGCAGTGAAGCTACAGGGTTCCACGAGCAGTACTTC.

This rearrangement joins TRBV7-2 to TRBJ2-1; TRBD2 aligns across 14 bases. V was clipped by 5 bases and J by 8 bases; unmatched bases: 5. The CDR3 totals 15 residues. Germline V gene sequence: CDR1 SGHTA, CDR2 FQGNSA. The chain's CDR3 is CASSAGLAGVDEQFF. CDR3 in DNA: TGTGCCAGCAGCGCGGGACTAGCGGGGGTAGATGAGCAGTTCTTC.